This passage covers 3 T cell receptor beta chains from one sample sequenced in a study of blood T cell repertoires in COVID-19. TCRdb keeps only in-frame clones here, not all; method: immunoSEQ multiplex PCR. The sample lists roughly 420,000 clones, around 89% occurring once. Sequences were obtained from PBMCs or T cells enriched from blood (not recorded which). Receptors originate from a woman aged 25-40 years with acute COVID-19.

CDR3 sequence (DNA): TGTGCCAGTCTAGTATATTTCGGGGGGCTAGGCAATCAGCCCCAGCATTTT. Residues: CASLVYFGGLGNQPQHF. This rearrangement joins TRBV19 to TRBJ1-5; weak D call: TRBD1 (6 bases). Germline assignment: CDR1 LNHDA and CDR2 SQIVND (reference sequence). The V end was cut by 8 bases, the J end by 2 bases, with 22 bases between. This CDR3 has 17 residues.

The chain employs TRBV6-2 or TRBV6-3 and TRBJ2-7; TRBD2 agrees at 12 bases. The CDR3 is 15 residues long. V was pared by 3 bases and J by 4 bases, with 4 bases of the junction left unmatched. Germline lookup yields CDR1 MNHEY and CDR2 SVGEGT. The CDR3 is CASSYRTSGVYEQYF. CDR3 coding DNA: TGTGCCAGCAGTTATAGGACTAGCGGGGTTTACGAGCAGTACTTC.

V gene TRBV3-1 (or the pseudogene TRBV3-2) combines with J gene TRBJ2-7; perhaps TRBD2 as D (7 bases). Germline values: CDR1 LGHDT, CDR2 YNNKEL (reference sequence). The length of the CDR3 is 15 residues. V lost 2 bases, J lost 0 bases, and 11 bases lay in between. Here the CDR3 DNA reads TGTGCCAGCAGCCAACTCGGGGGGCCCTCCTACGAGCAGTACTTC. Its protein is CASSQLGGPSYEQYF.